The 2 T cell receptor beta chains listed next were all sequenced from one sample in a study of CD8 T cells in Susac syndrome. cDNA came from roughly 0.47 to 1 ug RNA primed by random hexamers. TCRdb fed the immunoSEQ multiplex PCR reads into MiXCR, producing one record per CDR3 protein. The sample lists approximately 160,000 distinct CDR3 sequences, about 92% occurring once. Material: CD4+ T cells from PBMCs. These receptor sequences come from a human donor in good health.

This clonotype was recorded only once. This chain joins TRBV19 and TRBJ2-2, with 8 bases lining up with TRBD2. V lost 7 bases to trimming and J lost 4 bases; unmatched junction nucleotides: 8. The CDR3 is made up of 15 amino acids. Germline loops: CDR1 LNHDA, CDR2 SQIVND (reference sequence). The DNA of the CDR3 is TGTGCCAGTACCCTTAGCGGGGTCCTCACCGGGGAGCTGTTTTTT. It translates to CASTLSGVLTGELFF.

V gene TRBV28 combines with J gene TRBJ2-2, with TRBD1 matching over 8 bases. Germline trimming cut 7 bases from V and 4 bases from J; bases unmatched to any gene: 5. This CDR3 is built from 14 residues. Per the germline V gene, CDR1 is MDHEN and CDR2 is SYDVKM. CDR3 sequence (DNA): TGTGCCAGCACCCCGGGACAGGTCACCGGGGAGCTGTTTTTT. It codes for CASTPGQVTGELFF.